The rows below give T cell receptor beta chains drawn from one sample of a study of blood T cell repertoires in COVID-19. The data were produced by immunoSEQ multiplex PCR, yet TCRdb's version contains in-frame clones alone and is incomplete. Among 90,000 to 150,000 clones, approximately 85% were seen once, and the ten largest hold roughly 11%. Sequencing was performed on peripheral blood. These receptors all stem from an elderly man with acute or convalescent COVID-19. CDR3s include the opening cysteine and the closing phenylalanine or tryptophan. D genes are given only for firm matches. A clone size is listed for some rows: how often the clone was seen (once, few, many), or a class if it is expanded.

j_call: TRBJ2-3; d_call: NA; v_call: TRBV7-9; clone_size: NA; cdr3_nt: TGTGCCAGCAGCTTAGGCGGGGGCGTAGATACGCAGTATTTT; cdr3_aa: CASSLGGGVDTQYF
j_call: TRBJ2-2; d_call: NA; v_call: TRBV28; clone_size: NA; cdr3_nt: TGTGCCAGCAGTTTAGGCAAAAGGGAGCTGTTTTTT; cdr3_aa: CASSLGKRELFF
j_call: TRBJ2-1; d_call: NA; v_call: TRBV7-3; clone_size: NA; cdr3_nt: TGTGCCAGCAGCTTAATGGGGGCTGAGCAGTTCTTC; cdr3_aa: CASSLMGAEQFF
j_call: TRBJ2-1; d_call: NA; v_call: TRBV5-1; clone_size: once; cdr3_nt: TGCGCCAGCAGGGAGGGGAATGAGCAGTTCTTC; cdr3_aa: CASREGNEQFF
j_call: TRBJ1-1; d_call: NA; v_call: TRBV18; clone_size: NA; cdr3_nt: TGTGCCAGCTCACCGTTACGGGACACCATGAACACTGAAGCTTTCTTT; cdr3_aa: CASSPLRDTMNTEAFF
j_call: TRBJ2-3; d_call: NA; v_call: TRBV5-1; clone_size: NA; cdr3_nt: TGCGCCAGCAGCTTTGGACTCGAGGCAGATACGCAGTATTTT; cdr3_aa: CASSFGLEADTQYF
j_call: TRBJ2-2; d_call: TRBD1; v_call: TRBV24-1; clone_size: NA; cdr3_nt: TGTGCCACCAGTGACTGGGACAGCAACACCGGGGAGCTGTTTTTT; cdr3_aa: CATSDWDSNTGELFF
j_call: TRBJ1-2; d_call: TRBD1; v_call: TRBV12-3/TRBV12-4; clone_size: NA; cdr3_nt: TGTGCCAGCAGGGACAGGGGCATCTATGGCTACACCTTC; cdr3_aa: CASRDRGIYGYTF
j_call: TRBJ1-5; d_call: NA; v_call: TRBV27; clone_size: NA; cdr3_nt: TGTGCCAGCAGACCAGGACAGATACTCAATCAGCCCCAGCATTTT; cdr3_aa: CASRPGQILNQPQHF
j_call: TRBJ1-2; d_call: TRBD1; v_call: TRBV6-5; clone_size: NA; cdr3_nt: TGTGCCAGCCATTGGTCTGAGGGGGCAGGAGGCTACACCTTC; cdr3_aa: CASHWSEGAGGYTF
j_call: TRBJ1-4; d_call: NA; v_call: TRBV2; clone_size: NA; cdr3_nt: TGTGCCAGCAGTGTACAGGGTTCAACTAATGAAAAACTGTTTTTT; cdr3_aa: CASSVQGSTNEKLFF
j_call: TRBJ2-3; d_call: NA; v_call: TRBV27; clone_size: NA; cdr3_nt: TGTGCCAGCAGACCCGACTATACTTCCACAGATACGCAGTATTTT; cdr3_aa: CASRPDYTSTDTQYF
j_call: TRBJ1-6; d_call: TRBD1; v_call: TRBV10-3; clone_size: NA; cdr3_nt: TGTGCCATCAGTGAGGGGACAGATAATTCACCCCTCCACTTT; cdr3_aa: CAISEGTDNSPLHF